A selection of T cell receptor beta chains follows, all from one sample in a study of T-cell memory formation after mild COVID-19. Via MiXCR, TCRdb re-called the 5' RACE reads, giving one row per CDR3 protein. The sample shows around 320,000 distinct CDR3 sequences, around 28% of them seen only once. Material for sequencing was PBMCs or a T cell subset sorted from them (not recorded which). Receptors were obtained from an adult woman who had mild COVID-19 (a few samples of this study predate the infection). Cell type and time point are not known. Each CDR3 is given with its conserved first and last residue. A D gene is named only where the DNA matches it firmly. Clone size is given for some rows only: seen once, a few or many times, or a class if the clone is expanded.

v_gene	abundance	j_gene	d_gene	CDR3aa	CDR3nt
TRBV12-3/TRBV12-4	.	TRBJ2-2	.	CASSLMENTGELFF	TGTGCCAGCAGTTTAATGGAGAACACCGGGGAGCTGTTTTTT
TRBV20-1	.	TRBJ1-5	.	CSAQAGVNQPQHF	TGCAGTGCTCAGGCAGGAGTCAATCAGCCCCAGCATTTT
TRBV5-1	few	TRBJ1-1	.	CASSLEAPDTEAFF	TGCGCCAGCAGCTTGGAAGCTCCAGACACTGAAGCTTTCTTT
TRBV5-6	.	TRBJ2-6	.	CASSVVGANVLTF	TGTGCCAGCAGCGTAGTAGGGGCCAACGTCCTGACTTTC
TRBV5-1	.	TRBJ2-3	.	CASSPPGHAATDTQYF	TGCGCCAGCAGTCCTCCGGGACATGCAGCCACAGATACGCAGTATTTT
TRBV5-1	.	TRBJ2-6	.	CASSFPTSTNVLTF	TGCGCCAGCAGCTTTCCGACCTCAACCAACGTCCTGACTTTC
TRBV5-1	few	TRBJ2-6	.	CASSFDSGANVLTF	TGCGCCAGCAGCTTCGACTCTGGGGCCAACGTCCTGACTTTC
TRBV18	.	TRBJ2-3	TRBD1	CASSPMGTGTDTQYF	TGTGCCAGCTCACCGATGGGGACAGGTACAGATACGCAGTATTTT
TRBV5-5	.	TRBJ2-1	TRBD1	CASSLAGTVYNEQFF	TGTGCCAGCAGCTTGGCCGGGACAGTTTACAATGAGCAGTTCTTC
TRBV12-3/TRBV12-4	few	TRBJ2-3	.	CASSRGSGTDTQYF	TGTGCCAGCAGTAGGGGATCGGGCACAGATACGCAGTATTTT
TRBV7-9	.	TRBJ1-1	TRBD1	CASSEDRGWTEAFF	TGTGCCAGCAGCGAAGACAGGGGATGGACTGAAGCTTTCTTT
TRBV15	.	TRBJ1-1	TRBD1	CATSSGRGQNTEAFF	TGTGCCACCAGCTCCGGAAGGGGGCAGAACACTGAAGCTTTCTTT
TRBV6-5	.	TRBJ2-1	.	CASSYSRHKNEQFF	TGTGCCAGCAGTTACTCGAGGCACAAGAATGAGCAGTTCTTC
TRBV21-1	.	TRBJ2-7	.	CASSTRDWLVYEQYF	TGTGCCAGCAGCACCCGGGACTGGTTAGTCTACGAGCAGTACTTC
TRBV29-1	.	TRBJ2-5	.	CSASEYQETQYF	TGCAGCGCCTCGGAATACCAAGAGACCCAGTACTTC
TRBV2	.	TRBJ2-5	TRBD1	CASSELPGQTFRETQYF	TGTGCCAGCAGTGAATTACCGGGACAGACCTTTCGAGAGACCCAGTACTTC
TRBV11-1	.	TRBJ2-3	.	CASSLASSYRATDTQYF	TGTGCCAGCAGCTTAGCGAGCTCTTACAGGGCCACAGATACGCAGTATTTT
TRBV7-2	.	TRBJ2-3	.	CASSLGRWRTDTQYF	TGTGCCAGCAGCTTGGGGCGGTGGCGCACAGATACGCAGTATTTT
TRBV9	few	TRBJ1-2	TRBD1	CASSEDFRFWTGESYGYTF	TGTGCCAGCAGCGAAGATTTTCGATTCTGGACAGGGGAAAGCTATGGCTACACCTTC
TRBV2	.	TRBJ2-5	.	CASSEAESWQETQYF	TGTGCCAGCAGTGAAGCCGAGAGTTGGCAAGAGACCCAGTACTTC
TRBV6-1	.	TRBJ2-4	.	CASSDFAKNIQYF	TGTGCCAGCAGTGACTTCGCCAAAAACATTCAGTACTTC
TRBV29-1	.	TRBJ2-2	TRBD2	CSVLGGTSGTQGTGELFF	TGCAGCGTCCTCGGAGGGACTAGCGGGACCCAGGGGACCGGGGAGCTGTTTTTT
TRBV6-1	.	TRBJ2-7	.	CASSKTGTGEQYF	TGTGCCAGCAGTAAGACAGGAACCGGCGAGCAGTACTTC
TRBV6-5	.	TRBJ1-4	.	CASSYRTHEEKLFF	TGTGCCAGCAGTTACCGAACTCATGAGGAAAAACTGTTTTTT
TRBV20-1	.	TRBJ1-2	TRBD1	CSVTTFGQGNYGYTF	TGCAGTGTTACCACCTTCGGACAGGGGAACTATGGCTACACCTTC
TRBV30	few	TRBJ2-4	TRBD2	CAWSALRTSGTLAKNIQYF	TGTGCCTGGAGTGCCCTAAGGACTAGCGGGACACTAGCCAAAAACATTCAGTACTTC
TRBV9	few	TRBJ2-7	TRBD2	CASSGGLAGEHEQYF	TGTGCCAGCAGCGGGGGACTAGCGGGGGAACACGAGCAGTACTTC